What follows describes a single T cell receptor (beta chain). Its antigen is not known. The V gene lost 6 bases and the J gene lost 3 bases, with 16 bases spanning the gap. The germline gives CDR1 SGHTA, CDR2 FQGTGA. This CDR3 spans 15 amino acids. This entry comes from a study of cytomegalovirus exposure and HLA in healthy donors. General study results and limits: The study assumed roughly uniform donor sequencing depth for presence/absence analyses. Reportedly, TCR beta sequences accurately predicted HLA-A and HLA-B alleles in most subjects. The investigators catalogued 150 to 200 TCR beta chains as cytomegalovirus-associated.

PCR amplification relied on 60 Vbeta primers (plus 13 Jbeta primers). Profiled with immunoSEQ multiplex PCR; TCRdb holds only in-frame clones, not every one. Of 150,000 to 200,000 clones in the sample, more than 65% were seen once. The sequence was obtained from a man aged 18 to 29 in good health and CMV-seropositive. The specimen sequenced was PBMCs. The V and J genes are TRBV7-3 and TRBJ2-3; D might be TRBD2 (5 bases). The CDR3, as DNA: TGTGCCAGCAGGGTAGGGAGTGTCGATACAGATACGCAGTATTTT. It codes for CASRVGSVDTDTQYF.